The rows below give T cell receptor beta chains drawn from one sample of a study of blood T cell repertoires in COVID-19. The method was immunoSEQ multiplex PCR; TCRdb's version includes in-frame clones alone and lacks a portion of them. This repertoire shows fewer than 20,000 clones, about 91% found once; its top ten account for approximately 5%. The specimen was PBMCs or T cells enriched from blood (not recorded which). These receptors were obtained from a woman in her 30s who had recovered from COVID-19. The CDR3 runs from the conserved cysteine through the conserved F or W. Fields, in order: J gene, clone size, V gene, D gene, CDR3 protein, CDR3 DNA. The D gene is left open where the match is weak. Size values are once, few and many counts, or a class for expanded clones, and some rows have none.

>TRBJ2-5|-|TRBV24-1|-
CATSEQGLGQETQYF
TGTGCCACCAGCGAGCAGGGGTTAGGTCAAGAGACCCAGTACTTC
>TRBJ2-5|-|TRBV5-6|TRBD2
CASSSQELASGLQETQYF
TGTGCCAGCAGCTCCCAGGAGTTGGCTAGCGGGTTACAAGAGACCCAGTACTTC
>TRBJ2-3|-|TRBV10-3|-
CAISSGLTDTQYF
TGTGCCATCAGCAGCGGACTCACAGATACGCAGTATTTT
>TRBJ1-1|once|TRBV3-1/TRBV3-2|TRBD1
CASSQDRVTDTEAFF
TGTGCCAGCAGTCAAGACAGGGTAACGGACACTGAAGCTTTCTTT
>TRBJ2-3|-|TRBV30|TRBD2
CAWRRLGTSGGYHSSTDTQYF
TGTGCCTGGAGAAGGCTTGGGACTAGCGGGGGGTACCATTCTAGCACAGATACGCAGTATTTT
>TRBJ1-1|-|TRBV5-4|-
CASFLAGPGAGKHTEAFF
TGTGCCAGCTTCCTAGCCGGGCCGGGAGCCGGGAAGCACACTGAAGCTTTCTTT
>TRBJ2-1|once|TRBV9|TRBD2
CASSVGVAGPGNEQFF
TGTGCCAGCAGCGTAGGAGTAGCGGGGCCGGGGAATGAGCAGTTCTTC
>TRBJ1-2|-|TRBV4-3|-
CASSQGLQGDNYGYTF
TGCGCCAGCAGCCAAGGTCTACAGGGAGATAACTATGGCTACACCTTC
>TRBJ1-1|-|TRBV5-1|-
CASSPLLNTEAFF
TGCGCCAGCAGCCCACTCCTGAACACTGAAGCTTTCTTT
>TRBJ1-1|-|TRBV19|-
CASSTRTAEAFF
TGTGCCAGTAGTACCCGCACAGCTGAAGCTTTCTTT
>TRBJ2-7|-|TRBV28|-
CASSFRGATYEQYF
TGTGCCAGCAGTTTTCGGGGGGCTACCTACGAGCAGTACTTC
>TRBJ1-2|once|TRBV7-3|TRBD1
CASSPQGQLNYGYTF
TGTGCCAGCAGCCCTCAGGGACAGCTTAACTATGGCTACACCTTC
>TRBJ1-1|-|TRBV7-3|-
CASSLTGETEAFF
TGTGCCAGCAGCTTAACAGGGGAAACTGAAGCTTTCTTT
>TRBJ2-7|-|TRBV11-2|TRBD2
CASKRGTYEQYF
TGTGCCAGCAAGCGGGGAACCTACGAGCAGTACTTC
>TRBJ1-6|-|TRBV27|-
CASRTGTESSPLHF
TGTGCCAGCAGAACCGGGACTGAGAGTTCACCCCTCCACTTT
>TRBJ1-3|-|TRBV5-6|TRBD1
CASSLPGTVFSGNTIYF
TGTGCCAGCAGCTTACCCGGGACAGTTTTCTCTGGAAACACCATATATTTT
>TRBJ1-2|-|TRBV5-4|-
CASSLLQGSDGYTF
TGTGCCAGCAGCTTGTTGCAGGGTTCGGATGGCTACACCTTC
>TRBJ1-2|-|TRBV7-2|-
CASSLEKGYGYTF
TGTGCCAGCAGCTTAGAGAAGGGGTATGGCTACACCTTC
>TRBJ1-1|-|TRBV19|-
CASSDRMNTEAFF
TGTGCCAGTAGCGACAGAATGAACACTGAAGCTTTCTTT
>TRBJ2-5|once|TRBV4-2|TRBD2
CASSQGTSGGAGETQYF
TGTGCCAGCAGCCAAGGAACTAGCGGGGGGGCCGGGGAGACCCAGTACTTC
>TRBJ1-2|-|TRBV12-3/TRBV12-4|TRBD1
CASSPTTGYGYTF
TGTGCCAGCAGCCCTACGACAGGGTATGGCTACACCTTC
>TRBJ2-1|-|TRBV19|TRBD1
CASGGQGMANEQFF
TGTGCCAGTGGCGGACAGGGTATGGCGAATGAGCAGTTCTTC
>TRBJ2-5|-|TRBV11-2|-
CASSLVAGKQETQYF
TGTGCCAGCAGCTTAGTGGCAGGGAAGCAAGAGACCCAGTACTTC
>TRBJ1-1|-|TRBV5-4|TRBD1
CASTKGGDRASEAFF
TGTGCCAGCACCAAAGGAGGGGACAGGGCCTCTGAAGCTTTCTTT
>TRBJ1-6|-|TRBV6-5|TRBD1
CASSPGTGESPLHF
TGTGCCAGCAGTCCCGGGACAGGGGAATCACCCCTCCACTTT